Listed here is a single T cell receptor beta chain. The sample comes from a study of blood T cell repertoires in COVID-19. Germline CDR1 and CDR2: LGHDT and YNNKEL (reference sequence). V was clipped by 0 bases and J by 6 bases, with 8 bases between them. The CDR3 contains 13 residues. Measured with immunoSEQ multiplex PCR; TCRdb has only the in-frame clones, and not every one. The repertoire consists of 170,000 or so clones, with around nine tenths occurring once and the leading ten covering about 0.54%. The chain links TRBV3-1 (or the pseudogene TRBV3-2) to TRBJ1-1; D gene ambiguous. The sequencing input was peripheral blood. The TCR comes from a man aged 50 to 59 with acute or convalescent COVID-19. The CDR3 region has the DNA TGTGCCAGCAGCCAAGAGGGCGGGGCTGAAGCTTTCTTT. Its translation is CASSQEGGAEAFF.